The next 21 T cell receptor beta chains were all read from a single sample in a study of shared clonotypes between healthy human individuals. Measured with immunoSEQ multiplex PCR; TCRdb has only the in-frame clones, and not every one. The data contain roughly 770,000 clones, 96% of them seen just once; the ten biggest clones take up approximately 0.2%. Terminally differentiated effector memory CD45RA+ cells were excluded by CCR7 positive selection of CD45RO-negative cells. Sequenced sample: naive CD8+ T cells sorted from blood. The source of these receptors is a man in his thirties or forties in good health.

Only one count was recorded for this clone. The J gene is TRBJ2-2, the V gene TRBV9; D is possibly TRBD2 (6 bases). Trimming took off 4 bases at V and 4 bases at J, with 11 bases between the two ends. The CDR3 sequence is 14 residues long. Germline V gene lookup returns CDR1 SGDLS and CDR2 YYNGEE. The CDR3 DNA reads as TGTGCCAGCAGCTCAGACGGGGGCACCGGGGAGCTGTTTTTT. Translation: CASSSDGGTGELFF.

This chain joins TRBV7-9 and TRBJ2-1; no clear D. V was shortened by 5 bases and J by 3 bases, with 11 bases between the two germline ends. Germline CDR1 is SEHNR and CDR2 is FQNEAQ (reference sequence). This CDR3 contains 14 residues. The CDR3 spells CASSHRDLYNEQFF. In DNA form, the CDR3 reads TGTGCCAGCAGCCACAGAGACCTCTACAATGAGCAGTTCTTC.

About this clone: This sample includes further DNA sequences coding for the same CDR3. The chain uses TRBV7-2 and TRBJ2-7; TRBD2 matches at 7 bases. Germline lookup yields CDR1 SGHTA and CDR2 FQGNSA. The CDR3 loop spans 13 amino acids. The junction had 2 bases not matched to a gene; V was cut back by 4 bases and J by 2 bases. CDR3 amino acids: CASSSGLAYEQYF. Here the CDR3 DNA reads TGTGCCAGCAGCTCCGGACTAGCCTACGAGCAGTACTTC. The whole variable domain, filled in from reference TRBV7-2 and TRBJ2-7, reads GAGVSQSPSNKVTEKGKDVELRCDPISGHTALYWYRQSLGQGLEFLIYFQGNSAPDKSGLPSDRFSAERTGGSVSTLTIQRTQQEDSAVYLCASSSGLAYEQYFGPGTRLTVT.

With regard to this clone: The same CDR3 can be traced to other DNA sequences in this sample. The CDR3 sequence: CASSQGIYNEQFF. The CDR3 coding sequence is TGCGCCAGCAGCCAAGGTATATACAATGAGCAGTTCTTC. The chain links TRBV4-1 to TRBJ2-1, with D hard to call. V was cut by 1 base and J by 4 bases, with 5 bases left in between. The V gene's germline CDR1 is MGHRA and CDR2 YSYEKL. CDR3 size: 13 residues.

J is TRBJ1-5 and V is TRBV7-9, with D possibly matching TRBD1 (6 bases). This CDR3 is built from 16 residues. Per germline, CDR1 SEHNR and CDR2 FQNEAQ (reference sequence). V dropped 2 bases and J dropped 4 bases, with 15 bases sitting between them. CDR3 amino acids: CASSLSPRGGNQPQHF. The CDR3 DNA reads TGTGCCAGCAGCTTAAGTCCCAGGGGTGGAAATCAGCCCCAGCATTTT. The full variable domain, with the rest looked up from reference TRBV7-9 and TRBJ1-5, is DTGVSQNPRHKITKRGQNVTFRCDPISEHNRLYWYRQTLGQGPEFLTYFQNEAQLEKSRLLSDRFSAERPKGSFSTLEIQRTEQGDSAMYLCASSLSPRGGNQPQHFGDGTRLSIL.

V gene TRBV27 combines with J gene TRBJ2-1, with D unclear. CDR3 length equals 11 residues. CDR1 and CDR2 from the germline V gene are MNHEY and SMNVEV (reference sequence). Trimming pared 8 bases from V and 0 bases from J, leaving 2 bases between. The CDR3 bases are TGTGCCAGCGTCTCCTACAATGAGCAGTTCTTC. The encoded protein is CASVSYNEQFF.

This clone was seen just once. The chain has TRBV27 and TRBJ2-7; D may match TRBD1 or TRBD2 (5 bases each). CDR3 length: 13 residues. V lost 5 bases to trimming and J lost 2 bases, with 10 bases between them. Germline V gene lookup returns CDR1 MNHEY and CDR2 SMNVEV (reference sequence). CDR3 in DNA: TGTGCCAGCAGTCCCGGGGCCCCCTACGAGCAGTACTTC. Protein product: CASSPGAPYEQYF.

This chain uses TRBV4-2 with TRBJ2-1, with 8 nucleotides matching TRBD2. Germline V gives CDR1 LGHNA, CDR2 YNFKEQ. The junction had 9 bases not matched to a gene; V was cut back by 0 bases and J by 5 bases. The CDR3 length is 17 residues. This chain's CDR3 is CASSQDRTSIVHNEQFF. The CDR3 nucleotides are TGTGCCAGCAGCCAAGATCGGACTAGCATCGTCCACAATGAGCAGTTCTTC.

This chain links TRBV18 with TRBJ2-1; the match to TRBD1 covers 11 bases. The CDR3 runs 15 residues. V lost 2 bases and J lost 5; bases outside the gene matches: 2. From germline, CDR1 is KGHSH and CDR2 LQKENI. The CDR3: CASSPGQGAHNEQFF. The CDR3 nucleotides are TGTGCCAGCTCACCAGGACAGGGGGCCCACAATGAGCAGTTCTTC.

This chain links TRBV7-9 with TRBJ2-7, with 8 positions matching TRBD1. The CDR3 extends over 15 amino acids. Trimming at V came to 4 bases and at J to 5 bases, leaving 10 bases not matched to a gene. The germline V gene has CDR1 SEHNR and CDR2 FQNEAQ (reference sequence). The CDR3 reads CASSYGGDRGHEQYF. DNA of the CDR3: TGTGCCAGCAGCTACGGCGGAGACAGGGGCCACGAGCAGTACTTC.

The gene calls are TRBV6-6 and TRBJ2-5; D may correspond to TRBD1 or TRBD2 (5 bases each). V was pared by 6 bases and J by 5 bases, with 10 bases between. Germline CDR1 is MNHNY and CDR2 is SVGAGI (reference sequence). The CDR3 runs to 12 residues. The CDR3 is CASSPEGETQYF. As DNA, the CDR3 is TGTGCCAGCAGCCCTGAGGGGGAGACCCAGTACTTC.

The CDR3 DNA reads TGTGCCAGCAGCGCCGGGACAGGAGAAGAGACCCAGTACTTC. Protein sequence: CASSAGTGEETQYF. The genes are TRBV5-4 and TRBJ2-5, with 8 bases fitting TRBD1. This CDR3 is built from 14 residues. J gave up 3 bases and V 4 bases, and 5 bases lay outside the gene matches. Germline lookup yields CDR1 SGHNT and CDR2 YYREEE (reference sequence).

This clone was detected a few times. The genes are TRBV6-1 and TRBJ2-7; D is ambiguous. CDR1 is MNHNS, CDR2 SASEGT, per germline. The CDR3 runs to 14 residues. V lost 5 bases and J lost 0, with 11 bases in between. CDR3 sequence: CASSPHLPSYEQYF. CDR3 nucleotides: TGTGCCAGCAGTCCACACCTCCCCTCCTACGAGCAGTACTTC.

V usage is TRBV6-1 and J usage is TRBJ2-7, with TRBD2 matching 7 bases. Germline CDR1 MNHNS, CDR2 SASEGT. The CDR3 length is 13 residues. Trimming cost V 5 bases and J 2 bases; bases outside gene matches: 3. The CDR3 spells CASSHSGTYEQYF. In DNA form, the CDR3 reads TGTGCCAGCAGTCACAGCGGGACCTACGAGCAGTACTTC.

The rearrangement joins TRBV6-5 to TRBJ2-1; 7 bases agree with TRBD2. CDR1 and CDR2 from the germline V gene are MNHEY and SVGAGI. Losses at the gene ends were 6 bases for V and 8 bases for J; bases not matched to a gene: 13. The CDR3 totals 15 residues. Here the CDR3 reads CASSYGAGVNYEQFF. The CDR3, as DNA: TGTGCCAGCAGCTACGGGGCGGGAGTAAACTATGAGCAGTTCTTC.

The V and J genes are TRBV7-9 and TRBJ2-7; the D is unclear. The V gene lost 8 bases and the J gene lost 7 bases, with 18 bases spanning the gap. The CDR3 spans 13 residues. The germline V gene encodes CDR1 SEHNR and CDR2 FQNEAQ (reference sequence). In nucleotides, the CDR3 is TGTGCCAGCGGATTCTCATTAGTAGGGGAGCAGTACTTC. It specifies CASGFSLVGEQYF. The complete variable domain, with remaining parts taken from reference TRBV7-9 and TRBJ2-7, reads DTGVSQNPRHKITKRGQNVTFRCDPISEHNRLYWYRQTLGQGPEFLTYFQNEAQLEKSRLLSDRFSAERPKGSFSTLEIQRTEQGDSAMYLCASGFSLVGEQYFGPGTRLTVT.

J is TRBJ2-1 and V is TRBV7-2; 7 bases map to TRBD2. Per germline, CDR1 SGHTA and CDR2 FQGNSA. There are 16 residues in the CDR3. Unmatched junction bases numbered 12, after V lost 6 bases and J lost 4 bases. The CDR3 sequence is CASRSWAGERYNEQFF. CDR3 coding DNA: TGTGCCAGCAGGTCTTGGGCGGGAGAGAGGTACAATGAGCAGTTCTTC. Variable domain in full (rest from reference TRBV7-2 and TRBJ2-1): GAGVSQSPSNKVTEKGKDVELRCDPISGHTALYWYRQSLGQGLEFLIYFQGNSAPDKSGLPSDRFSAERTGGSVSTLTIQRTQQEDSAVYLCASRSWAGERYNEQFFGPGTRLTVL.

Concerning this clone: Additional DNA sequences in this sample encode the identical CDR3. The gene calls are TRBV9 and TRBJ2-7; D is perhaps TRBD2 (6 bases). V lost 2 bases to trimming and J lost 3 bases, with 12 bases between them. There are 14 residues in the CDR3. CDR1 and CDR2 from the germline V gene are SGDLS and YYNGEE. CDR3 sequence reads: CASSVEGSGYEQYF. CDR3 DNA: TGTGCCAGCAGCGTGGAGGGGTCCGGCTACGAGCAGTACTTC.

CDR3 nucleotide sequence: TGTGCCAGCAGTTTATCGGGCCAGGATAATCCTTCGTGGGGGGCCAACGTCCTGACTTTC. This encodes CASSLSGQDNPSWGANVLTF. V and J are TRBV27 and TRBJ2-6; D gene unclear. The CDR3 runs to 20 residues. CDR1 and CDR2 (germline): MNHEY, SMNVEV (reference sequence). Trimming stripped 0 bases from V and 4 bases from J, with 22 bases between.

The CDR3 here is CASSLGLAGVVSETQYF. The CDR3 bases are TGTGCCAGCAGCTTGGGTCTAGCGGGAGTCGTAAGTGAGACCCAGTACTTC. The V gene is TRBV5-4, the J gene TRBJ2-5; 10 bases match TRBD2. J gave up 5 bases and V 0 bases, and 10 bases lay outside the gene matches. In germline, CDR1 is SGHNT, CDR2 YYREEE (reference sequence). The CDR3 is 17 residues long.

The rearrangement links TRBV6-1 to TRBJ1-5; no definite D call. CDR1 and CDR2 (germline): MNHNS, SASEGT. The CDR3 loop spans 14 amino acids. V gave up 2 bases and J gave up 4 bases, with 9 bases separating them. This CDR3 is CASSEWEPNQPQHF. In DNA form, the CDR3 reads TGTGCCAGCAGTGAATGGGAACCGAATCAGCCCCAGCATTTT.